Each of the 18 T cell receptor beta chains below was sequenced from the same sample in a study of blood T cell repertoires in COVID-19. Assay: immunoSEQ multiplex PCR; the TCRdb copy retains only in-frame clones and omits some. The sample shows about 14,000 clones, around 77% of them seen only once. The sample was peripheral blood. The receptor source for this set is a human donor in a cohort sampled during active COVID-19.

The rearrangement uses TRBV11-3 and TRBJ2-5; D call uncertain. CDR1 is SGHNT and CDR2 is YENEEA in the germline V gene. This CDR3 is 11 amino acids long. Trimming took 5 bases from V and 4 from J, leaving 5 bases between them. The DNA for the CDR3 is TGTGCCAGCAGCCGCGGAGAGACCCAGTACTTC. It translates to CASSRGETQYF.

The J gene is TRBJ1-2, the V gene TRBV7-6, with D possibly being TRBD1 (5 bases). Germline assignment: CDR1 SGHVS and CDR2 FNYEAQ. This CDR3 contains 16 residues. V gave up 1 base and J gave up 3 bases, with 15 bases separating them. The CDR3 nucleotides are TGTGCCAGCAGCTTAGTTAACGGCGGGGGGGACTATGGCTACACCTTC. It translates to CASSLVNGGGDYGYTF.

The chain is built from TRBV29-1 and TRBJ2-7; no firm D call. The CDR3 is made up of 12 amino acids. CDR1 and CDR2 (germline): SQVTM, ANQGSEA. The V gene lost 0 bases and the J gene lost 4 bases, with 7 bases spanning the gap. This CDR3 is CSVEENGYEQYF. The CDR3 nucleotides are TGCAGCGTTGAAGAAAACGGTTACGAGCAGTACTTC.

The rearrangement joins TRBV10-1 to TRBJ2-7, with a weak D call TRBD1 (6 bases). Per the germline V gene, CDR1 is WNHNN and CDR2 is SYGVQD (reference sequence). Trimming removed 8 bases from V and 2 bases from J, with 19 bases in between. The CDR3 consists of 15 residues. The CDR3 sequence is CASRLDRGLPYEQYF. The DNA of the CDR3 is TGCGCCAGCCGGTTGGACAGAGGCCTCCCCTACGAGCAGTACTTC.

This chain connects TRBV6-2 or TRBV6-3 to TRBJ2-2; tentatively, D is TRBD2 (6 bases). Germline V gene sequence: CDR1 MNHEY, CDR2 SVGEGT. This CDR3 has 14 residues. V was cut by 0 bases and J by 8 bases, with 10 bases left in between. CDR3: CASSYSDYRGELFF. The CDR3, as DNA: TGTGCCAGCAGTTACTCGGACTATCGGGGGGAGCTGTTTTTT.

The V gene is TRBV21-1, the J gene TRBJ1-3; the table gives TRBD1 as D, unverified against the DNA. TRBV21-1 is termed a pseudogene. The CDR3 is 13 residues long. CDR3 protein: CASSNRGGNTIYF. The CDR3 coding sequence is TGTGCCAGCAGCAACAGGGGTGGAAACACCATATATTTT.

This clone came up once. J is TRBJ2-3 and V is TRBV6-5; 8 nucleotides match TRBD2. Looked up from germline, CDR1 is MNHEY and CDR2 is SVGAGI. The CDR3 sequence is 13 residues long. J gave up 6 bases and V 7 bases, and 6 bases lay outside the gene matches. Here the CDR3 DNA reads TGTGCCAGCACCTCCGGGGGGGCGGATACGCAGTATTTT. Translating gives CASTSGGADTQYF.

This clone was counted a few times. The gene calls are TRBV4-3 and TRBJ2-7; D gene ambiguous. Germline lookup yields CDR1 LGHNA and CDR2 YSLEER. V was pared by 1 base and J by 0 bases, with 4 bases between. The CDR3 runs 13 residues. The CDR3 DNA reads as TGCGCCAGCAGCCAAGGACTCTCCTACGAGCAGTACTTC. Amino acid sequence: CASSQGLSYEQYF.

This chain joins TRBV6-5 and TRBJ2-2; 8 nucleotides align to TRBD1. The CDR3 loop spans 14 amino acids. The germline V gene encodes CDR1 MNHEY and CDR2 SVGAGI. J lost 7 bases, V lost 5 bases, and 6 bases had no gene match. The CDR3, as DNA: TGTGCCAGCAGTACGCGGACAGGGATCGGGGAGCTGTTTTTT. Protein product: CASSTRTGIGELFF.

This sequence joins TRBV7-3 and TRBJ2-3, with no clear D. The CDR3 sequence is 13 residues long. V lost 4 bases, J lost 6 bases, and 11 bases lay in between. Germline V CDR1 and CDR2: SGHTA, FQGTGA. As DNA, the CDR3 is TGTGCCAGCAGCTATGGCGAGAGGGATACGCAGTATTTT. Amino acids: CASSYGERDTQYF.

The rearrangement joins TRBV27 to TRBJ1-5; perhaps TRBD1 as D (5 bases). V lost 4 bases and J lost 6, with 22 bases in between. The CDR3 is made up of 17 amino acids. Germline lookup yields CDR1 MNHEY and CDR2 SMNVEV (reference sequence). Written as DNA, the CDR3 is TGTGCCAGCAGTTCCCTTGCGAGAGGGGCGGGGGGTCAGCCCCAGCATTTT. Translating it yields CASSSLARGAGGQPQHF.

V and J are TRBV6-5 and TRBJ1-2; D is uncertain. Trimming took off 4 bases at V and 8 bases at J, with 23 bases between the two ends. Germline CDR1 MNHEY, CDR2 SVGAGI. This CDR3 is 16 amino acids long. CDR3 residues: CASSSGQTLGSTGYTF. CDR3 bases: TGTGCCAGCAGTTCAGGTCAGACCTTAGGATCGACGGGCTACACCTTC.

The chain joins TRBV24-1 to TRBJ2-6, with TRBD2 matching 10 bases. CDR1 is KGHDR and CDR2 is SFDVKD in the germline V gene. V lost 3 bases and J lost 2; bases outside the gene matches: 12. This CDR3 spans 20 amino acids. In DNA, the CDR3 is TGTGCCACCAGTGATGCAGCGGGAGGGCAGCTTTTGCCTGGGGCCAACGTCCTGACTTTC. It translates to CATSDAAGGQLLPGANVLTF.

J is TRBJ1-1 and V is TRBV6-1; 11 positions agree with TRBD1. Trimming took 0 bases from V and 5 from J; bases not matched to a gene: 2. CDR1 and CDR2 (germline): MNHNS, SASEGT. The CDR3 loop spans 15 amino acids. The CDR3 DNA reads TGTGCCAGCAGTGAAGCCGGGACAGGGGGGACTGAAGCTTTCTTT. Protein: CASSEAGTGGTEAFF.

This chain joins TRBV24-1 and TRBJ2-1, with 8 nucleotides matching TRBD2. CDR1 KGHDR and CDR2 SFDVKD come from the germline V gene. The CDR3 has 16 amino acids. Losses at the gene ends were 7 bases for V and 0 bases for J; bases not matched to a gene: 7. The CDR3 here is CATSGTSQGSYNEQFF. CDR3 nucleotides: TGTGCCACCAGCGGGACTAGTCAGGGCTCCTACAATGAGCAGTTCTTC.

This chain joins TRBV6-2 or TRBV6-3 and TRBJ2-5; D is undetermined. The CDR3 runs to 13 residues. CDR1 is MNHEY, CDR2 SVGEGT, per germline. V lost 4 bases and J 1 base, leaving 7 bases between the germline ends. The CDR3: CASSSPFQETQYF. In DNA, the CDR3 is TGTGCCAGCAGTTCCCCCTTCCAAGAGACCCAGTACTTC.

V is TRBV6-5 and J is TRBJ1-5; 7 positions agree with TRBD1. CDR1 and CDR2 (germline): MNHEY, SVGAGI. J lost 2 bases, V lost 6 bases, and 7 bases had no gene match. The CDR3 is 15 amino acids. The CDR3, as DNA: TGTGCCAGCAGGGCAGGGGGAAGAGGCAATCAGCCCCAGCATTTT. Protein sequence: CASRAGGRGNQPQHF.

V gene TRBV7-2 combines with J gene TRBJ2-3; 15 bases are a match to TRBD2. The CDR3 has 19 amino acids. CDR1 and CDR2 (germline): SGHTA, FQGNSA. V gave up 4 bases and J gave up 4 bases; unmatched junction bases: 12. CDR3 bases: TGTGCCAGCAGCTCGGGACTAGCGGGAGGAGGAGCAAGCGCAGATACGCAGTATTTT. Translated: CASSSGLAGGGASADTQYF.